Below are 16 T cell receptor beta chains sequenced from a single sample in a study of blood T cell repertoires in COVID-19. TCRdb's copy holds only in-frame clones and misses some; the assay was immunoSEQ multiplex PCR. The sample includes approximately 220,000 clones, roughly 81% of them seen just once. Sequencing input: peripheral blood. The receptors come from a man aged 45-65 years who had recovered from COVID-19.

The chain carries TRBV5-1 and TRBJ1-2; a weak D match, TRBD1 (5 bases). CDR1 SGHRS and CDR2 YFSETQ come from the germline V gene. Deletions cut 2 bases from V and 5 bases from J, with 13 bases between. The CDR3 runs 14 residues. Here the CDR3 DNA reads TGCGCCAGCAGCTTATCGACAGATCGATATGGCTACACCTTC. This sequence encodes CASSLSTDRYGYTF.

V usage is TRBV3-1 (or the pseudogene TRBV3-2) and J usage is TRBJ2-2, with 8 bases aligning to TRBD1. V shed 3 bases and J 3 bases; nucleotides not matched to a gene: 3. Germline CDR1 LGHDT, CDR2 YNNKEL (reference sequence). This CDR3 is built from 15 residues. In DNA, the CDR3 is TGTGCCAGCAGCCACGGACAGGGCTACACCGGGGAGCTGTTTTTT. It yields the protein CASSHGQGYTGELFF.

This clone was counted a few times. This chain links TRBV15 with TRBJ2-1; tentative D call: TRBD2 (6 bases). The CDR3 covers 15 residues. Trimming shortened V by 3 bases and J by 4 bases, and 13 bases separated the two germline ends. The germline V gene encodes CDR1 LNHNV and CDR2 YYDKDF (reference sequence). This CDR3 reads CATSSGGRHYNEQFF. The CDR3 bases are TGTGCCACCAGCAGTGGGGGGAGACATTACAATGAGCAGTTCTTC. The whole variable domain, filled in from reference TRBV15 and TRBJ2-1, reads DAMVIQNPRYQVTQFGKPVTLSCSQTLNHNVMYWYQQKSSQAPKLLFHYYDKDFNNEADTPDNFQSRRPNTSFCFLDIRSPGLGDTAMYLCATSSGGRHYNEQFFGPGTRLTVL.

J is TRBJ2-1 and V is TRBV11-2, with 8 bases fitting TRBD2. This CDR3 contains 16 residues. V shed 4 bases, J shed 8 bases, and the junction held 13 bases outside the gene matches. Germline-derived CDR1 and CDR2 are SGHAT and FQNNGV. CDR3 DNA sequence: TGTGCCAGCAGCTCCACCGGGACTAGGTTAGTCCATGAGCAGTTCTTC. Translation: CASSSTGTRLVHEQFF.

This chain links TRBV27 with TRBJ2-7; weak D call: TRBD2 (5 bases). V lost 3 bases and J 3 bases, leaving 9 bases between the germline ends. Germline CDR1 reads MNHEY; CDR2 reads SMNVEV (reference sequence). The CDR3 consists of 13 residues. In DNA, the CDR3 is TGTGCCAGCAGTTTTGACTACCGCTACGAGCAGTACTTC. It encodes CASSFDYRYEQYF.

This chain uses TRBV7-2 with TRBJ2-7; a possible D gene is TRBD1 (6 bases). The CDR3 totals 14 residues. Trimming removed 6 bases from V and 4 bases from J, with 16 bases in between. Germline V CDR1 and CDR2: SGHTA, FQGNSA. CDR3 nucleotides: TGTGCCAGCAGTCTACAGGGAAGTAAGTACGAGCAGTACTTC. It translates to CASSLQGSKYEQYF.

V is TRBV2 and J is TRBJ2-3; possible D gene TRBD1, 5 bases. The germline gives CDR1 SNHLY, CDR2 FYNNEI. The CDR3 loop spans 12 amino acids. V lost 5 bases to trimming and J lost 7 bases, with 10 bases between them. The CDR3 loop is CASSSTVHTQYF. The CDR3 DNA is TGTGCCAGCAGTTCGACAGTTCATACGCAGTATTTT.

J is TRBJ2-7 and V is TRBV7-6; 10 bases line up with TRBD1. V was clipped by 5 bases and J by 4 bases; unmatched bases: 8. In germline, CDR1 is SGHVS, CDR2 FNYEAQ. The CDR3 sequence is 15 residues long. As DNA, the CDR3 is TGTGCCAGCAGCCTCAAGACAGGGGGCTCGTACGAGCAGTACTTC. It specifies CASSLKTGGSYEQYF.

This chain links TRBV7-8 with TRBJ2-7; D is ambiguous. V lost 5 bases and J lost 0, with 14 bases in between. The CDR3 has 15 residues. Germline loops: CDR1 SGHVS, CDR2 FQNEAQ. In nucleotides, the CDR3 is TGTGCCAGCAGCCCGACTCCTCTAAGCTCCTACGAGCAGTACTTC. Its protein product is CASSPTPLSSYEQYF.

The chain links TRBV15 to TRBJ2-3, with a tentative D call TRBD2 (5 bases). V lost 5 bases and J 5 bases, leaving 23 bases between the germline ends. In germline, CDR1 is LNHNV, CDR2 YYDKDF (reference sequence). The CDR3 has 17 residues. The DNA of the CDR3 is TGTGCCACCAGCGGGTTCGACCCGAGGGCTGGAGGAGATACGCAGTATTTT. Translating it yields CATSGFDPRAGGDTQYF.

The CDR3 is CSGGRTSGSYNEQFF. The CDR3 DNA follows: TGCAGCGGGGGCCGGACTAGCGGTTCCTACAATGAGCAGTTCTTC. The chain combines TRBV29-1 with TRBJ2-1; 10 bases agree with TRBD2. There are 15 residues in the CDR3. CDR1 is SQVTM and CDR2 is ANQGSEA in the germline V gene. V lost 7 bases and J lost 1; bases outside the gene matches: 7.

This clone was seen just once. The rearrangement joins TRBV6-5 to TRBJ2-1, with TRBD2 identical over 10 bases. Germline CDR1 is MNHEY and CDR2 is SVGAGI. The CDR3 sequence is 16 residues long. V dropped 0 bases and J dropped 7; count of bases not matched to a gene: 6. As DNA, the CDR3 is TGTGCCAGCAGTTACTCGGGAGCGGGAGGGCCAAATGAGCAGTTCTTC. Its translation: CASSYSGAGGPNEQFF.

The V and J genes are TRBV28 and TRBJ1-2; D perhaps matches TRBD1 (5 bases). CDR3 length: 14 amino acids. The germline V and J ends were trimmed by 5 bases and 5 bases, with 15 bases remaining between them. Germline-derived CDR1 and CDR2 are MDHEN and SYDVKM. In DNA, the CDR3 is TGTGCCAGCAGTGGGGCAGGCGTAGGGTATGGCTACACCTTC. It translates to CASSGAGVGYGYTF.

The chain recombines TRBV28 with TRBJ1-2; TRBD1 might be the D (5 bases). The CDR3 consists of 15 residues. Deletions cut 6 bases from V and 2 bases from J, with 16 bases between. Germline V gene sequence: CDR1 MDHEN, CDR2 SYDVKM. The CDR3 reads CASRGPGQGNYGYTF. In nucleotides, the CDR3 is TGTGCCAGCAGGGGGCCGGGCCAGGGAAACTATGGCTACACCTTC.

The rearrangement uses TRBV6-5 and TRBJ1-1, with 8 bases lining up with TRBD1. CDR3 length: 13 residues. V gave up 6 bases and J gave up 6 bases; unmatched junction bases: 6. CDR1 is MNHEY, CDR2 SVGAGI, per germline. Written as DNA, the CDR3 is TGTGCCAGCAGCCGCACACAGGGGGCTGAAGCTTTCTTT. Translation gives CASSRTQGAEAFF.

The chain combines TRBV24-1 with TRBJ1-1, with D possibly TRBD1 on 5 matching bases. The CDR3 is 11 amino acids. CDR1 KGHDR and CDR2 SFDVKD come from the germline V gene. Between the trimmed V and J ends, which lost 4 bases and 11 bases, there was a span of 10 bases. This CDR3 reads CATSEGGFAFF. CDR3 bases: TGTGCCACCAGTGAGGGGGGATTCGCTTTCTTT.